Following are 28 T cell receptor beta chains from one sample sequenced in a study of cytotoxic CD8 clonotypes in ibrutinib-treated CLL (dated by TCRdb to the early 2020s). Library generation was performed with the immunoSEQ multiplex PCR assay. The source is immuneACCESS, and TCRdb retained only in-frame sequences with V and J called. Part of the clones is not carried over; for the studies checked, unresolved V genes explain less than half of this, and the remainder is unexplained. The sample profile shows around 91,000 clones; 70% to 90% of them were found once. The top ten clonotypes cover less than 6.5% of the sample. The specimen comprised PBMCs, sampled before ibrutinib treatment. The receptors shown here come from a human donor with chronic lymphocytic leukemia.

This chain joins TRBV4-1 and TRBJ1-2; 8 bases are shared with TRBD1. Trimming at V came to 4 bases and at J to 4 bases, leaving 11 bases not matched to a gene. Germline V gene sequence: CDR1 MGHRA, CDR2 YSYEKL. The CDR3 has 16 residues. CDR3 sequence reads: CASSPGQAPVVYGYTF. In DNA, the CDR3 is TGCGCCAGCAGCCCGGGACAGGCCCCGGTTGTCTATGGCTACACCTTC.

The V gene is TRBV2, the J gene TRBJ1-5, with a tentative D call TRBD1 (5 bases). The germline V and J ends were trimmed by 5 bases and 4 bases, with 15 bases remaining between them. The germline V gene encodes CDR1 SNHLY and CDR2 FYNNEI. The CDR3 runs 15 residues. This CDR3 reads CASSLEGRGNQPQHF. CDR3 bases: TGTGCCAGCAGTCTAGAGGGGAGAGGGAATCAGCCCCAGCATTTT.

This clone was seen a single time. The chain uses TRBV2 and TRBJ2-7, with TRBD1 matching 7 bases. This CDR3 has 15 amino acids. Losses at the gene ends were 3 bases for V and 1 base for J; bases not matched to a gene: 6. The germline CDR1 and CDR2 sequences are SNHLY and FYNNEI. CDR3 amino acids: CASSDGTASSYEQYF. The CDR3, as DNA: TGTGCCAGCAGTGACGGGACAGCCAGTTCCTACGAGCAGTACTTC.

This clone was observed once. The V call is TRBV19, the J call TRBJ2-6; 8 positions agree with TRBD1. The CDR3 contains 20 residues. With 4 bases clipped from V and 0 bases from J, the junction kept 14 bases outside the gene matches. Germline V gene data show CDR1 as LNHDA and CDR2 as SQIVND (reference sequence). CDR3 protein: CASSTRPGQGKFSGANVLTF. The CDR3 DNA follows: TGTGCCAGTAGTACCCGCCCAGGACAGGGCAAATTCTCTGGGGCCAACGTCCTGACTTTC. The whole variable domain, filled in from reference TRBV19 and TRBJ2-6, reads DGGITQSPKYLFRKEGQNVTLSCEQNLNHDAMYWYRQDPGQGLRLIYYSQIVNDFQKGDIAEGYSVSREKKESFPLTVTSAQKNPTAFYLCASSTRPGQGKFSGANVLTFGAGSRLTVL.

The CDR3 region has the DNA TGCAGCGTTGGGCGGGAGGGCTACACCTTC. Protein: CSVGREGYTF. The chain combines TRBV29-1 with TRBJ1-2; D gene ambiguous. This CDR3 comprises 10 residues. Germline values: CDR1 SQVTM, CDR2 ANQGSEA. The V gene lost 4 bases and the J gene lost 8 bases, with 8 bases spanning the gap.

By sample fraction, this clone is medium-sized. V is TRBV19 and J is TRBJ1-2; the D gene is possibly TRBD1 (6 bases). The germline V gene encodes CDR1 LNHDA and CDR2 SQIVND (reference sequence). This CDR3 has 14 amino acids. V was trimmed by 5 bases and J by 3 bases, leaving 13 bases between them. The CDR3 DNA follows: TGTGCCAGTAGTCCCAGGGGCCACGACTATGGCTACACCTTC. Its protein is CASSPRGHDYGYTF.

The CDR3 DNA reads as TGCAGTGCCGGGGCTTACGAGCAGTACTTC. Its translation is CSAGAYEQYF. This chain uses TRBV20-1 with TRBJ2-7; tentatively, D is TRBD1 or TRBD2 (5 bases each). The CDR3 contains 10 residues. V was pared by 6 bases and J by 4 bases, with 7 bases between. Germline V lookup: CDR1 DFQATT, CDR2 SNEGSKA (reference sequence).

The chain uses TRBV2 and TRBJ2-5, with D possibly TRBD1 on 5 matching bases. V was shortened by 6 bases and J by 4 bases, with 21 bases between the two germline ends. CDR3 length equals 16 residues. Germline V gene sequence: CDR1 SNHLY, CDR2 FYNNEI. CDR3: CASSYDDRNTGETQYF. In DNA, the CDR3 is TGTGCCAGCAGCTACGACGACAGAAATACCGGAGAGACCCAGTACTTC.

CDR3 protein: CASRGAEMDRNEQFF. CDR3 in DNA: TGTGCCAGCAGAGGCGCCGAGATGGACCGCAATGAGCAGTTCTTC. The chain links TRBV13 to TRBJ2-1; no reliable D call. CDR1 and CDR2 (germline): PRHDT, FYEKMQ (reference sequence). CDR3 length equals 15 residues. Trimming left V 6 bases short and J 6 bases short, with 18 bases between.

V is TRBV27 and J is TRBJ1-2; D is undetermined. Germline V gene data show CDR1 as MNHEY and CDR2 as SMNVEV (reference sequence). The CDR3 covers 15 residues. Trimming pared 2 bases from V and 7 bases from J, leaving 17 bases between. The CDR3, as DNA: TGTGCCAGCAGTTTAAAGGCGGAGAGATCCAGTGGCTACACCTTC. Encoded protein: CASSLKAERSSGYTF.

V usage is TRBV11-3 and J usage is TRBJ1-2; 10 bases match TRBD1. Germline lookup yields CDR1 SGHNT and CDR2 YENEEA. After removal of 5 bases from V and 2 bases from J, the junction contained 2 bases not matched to a gene. This CDR3 spans 14 amino acids. The chain's CDR3 is CASSMDRGNYGYTF. As DNA, the CDR3 is TGTGCCAGCAGCATGGACAGGGGGAACTATGGCTACACCTTC. Variable domain in full (rest from reference TRBV11-3 and TRBJ1-2): EAGVVQSPRYKIIEKKQPVAFWCNPISGHNTLYWYLQNLGQGPELLIRYENEEAVDDSQLPKDRFSAERLKGVDSTLKIQPAELGDSAVYLCASSMDRGNYGYTFGSGTRLTVV.

This rearrangement joins TRBV18 to TRBJ1-2, with D possibly being TRBD1 (6 bases). The CDR3 has 16 amino acids. Trimming shortened V by 0 bases and J by 8 bases, and 19 bases separated the two germline ends. The V gene's germline CDR1 is KGHSH and CDR2 LQKENI. CDR3 DNA: TGTGCCAGCTCACCACCGGGAACTACAGGGTTCGGGGGCTACACCTTC. Translation: CASSPPGTTGFGGYTF.

V is TRBV28 and J is TRBJ1-2; 10 bases match TRBD1. J was trimmed by 0 bases and V by 5 bases; bases with no gene match: 3. The CDR3 spans 15 residues. Germline V gives CDR1 MDHEN, CDR2 SYDVKM. CDR3 residues: CASSPGTGANYGYTF. For the CDR3, the DNA is TGTGCCAGCAGTCCCGGGACAGGGGCTAACTATGGCTACACCTTC.

The rearrangement joins TRBV7-2 to TRBJ1-3; D is undetermined. The CDR3 loop spans 16 amino acids. The V end lost 0 bases, the J end lost 1 base, and 10 bases lay between the germline ends. In germline, CDR1 is SGHTA, CDR2 FQGNSA. The CDR3 loop is CASSLALQGSGNTIYF. The CDR3 DNA follows: TGTGCCAGCAGCTTAGCGTTGCAAGGGTCTGGAAACACCATATATTTT.

V gene TRBV5-6 combines with J gene TRBJ2-1; 7 positions match TRBD1. V shed 4 bases, J shed 8 bases, and the junction held 12 bases outside the gene matches. This CDR3 contains 15 residues. Per the germline V gene, CDR1 is SGHDT and CDR2 is YYEEEE. The CDR3: CASSITGAQWDEQFF. In DNA form, the CDR3 reads TGTGCCAGCAGCATTACAGGGGCCCAGTGGGATGAGCAGTTCTTC.

CDR3 loop: CASSSKGTVAKNIQYF. CDR3 nucleotide sequence: TGTGCCAGCAGCTCAAAAGGCACGGTAGCCAAAAACATTCAGTACTTC. This chain connects TRBV7-3 to TRBJ2-4; D gene unclear. The ends were cut back, 4 bases at V and 0 bases at J, with 13 bases in the middle. This CDR3 comprises 16 residues. The germline gives CDR1 SGHTA, CDR2 FQGTGA. Filled out from reference TRBV7-3 and TRBJ2-4, the complete variable domain reads GAGVSQTPSNKVTEKGKYVELRCDPISGHTALYWYRQSLGQGPEFLIYFQGTGAADDSGLPNDRFFAVRPEGSVSTLKIQRTERGDSAVYLCASSSKGTVAKNIQYFGAGTRLSVL.

This chain uses TRBV29-1 with TRBJ2-1; 9 nucleotides align to TRBD2. The CDR3 runs to 14 residues. V lost 8 bases, J lost 6 bases, and 11 bases stayed unmatched. Germline values: CDR1 SQVTM, CDR2 ANQGSEA. In nucleotides, the CDR3 is TGCAGCTCTATAGCGGGAGCGGCGACCAATGAGCAGTTCTTC. It is translated as CSSIAGAATNEQFF.

This chain connects TRBV30 to TRBJ2-1, with 9 bases lining up with TRBD2. Germline V gene sequence: CDR1 GTSNPN, CDR2 SVGIG (reference sequence). Trimming cost V 3 bases and J 5 bases; bases outside gene matches: 5. CDR3 size: 14 residues. CDR3 loop: CAWSLAGVHNEQFF. The CDR3 nucleotides are TGTGCCTGGAGCTTAGCGGGGGTTCACAATGAGCAGTTCTTC.

J is TRBJ2-1 and V is TRBV7-3; D remains unclear. The CDR3 is 15 residues long. Trimming took off 3 bases at V and 0 bases at J, with 9 bases between the two ends. Germline CDR1 is SGHTA and CDR2 is FQGTGA. CDR3 DNA sequence: TGTGCCAGCAGCTTGGTAGGAGCCTCCTACAATGAGCAGTTCTTC. This sequence encodes CASSLVGASYNEQFF.

This clone occurred once. This sequence joins TRBV6-6 and TRBJ2-2; D is ambiguous. Trimming left V 4 bases short and J 0 bases short, with 9 bases between. The length of the CDR3 is 15 residues. CDR1 and CDR2 from the germline V gene are MNHNY and SVGAGI (reference sequence). CDR3 DNA sequence: TGTGCCAGCAGTTTACTCTCTGCGAACACCGGGGAGCTGTTTTTT. Its translation: CASSLLSANTGELFF.

The V gene is TRBV4-1, the J gene TRBJ2-7; 14 bases map to TRBD2. CDR1 and CDR2 from the germline V gene are MGHRA and YSYEKL. With V trimmed by 1 base and J by 5 bases, 7 bases remained unmatched. The CDR3 runs to 17 residues. CDR3 amino acids: CASSQGGLAGAGHEQYF. The CDR3 DNA reads as TGCGCCAGCAGCCAAGGGGGACTAGCGGGAGCGGGCCACGAGCAGTACTTC.

The chain joins TRBV6-1 to TRBJ1-2; TRBD1 matches at 7 bases. V lost 8 bases to trimming and J lost 3 bases; unmatched junction nucleotides: 6. Germline CDR1 reads MNHNS; CDR2 reads SASEGT. CDR3 length: 13 residues. Written as DNA, the CDR3 is TGTGCCAGCTCCCGGGACAGAGACTATGGCTACACCTTC. It translates to CASSRDRDYGYTF.

In this sample, this clone turned up once. V is TRBV6-5 and J is TRBJ2-1, with 8 bases aligning to TRBD2. Germline V gene lookup returns CDR1 MNHEY and CDR2 SVGAGI. With V trimmed by 2 bases and J by 9 bases, 6 bases remained unmatched. The length of the CDR3 is 14 residues. For the CDR3, the DNA is TGTGCCAGCAGTTACCGGCGGGCGGGAGGTGAGCAGTTCTTC. This codes for CASSYRRAGGEQFF.

The rearrangement uses TRBV28 and TRBJ1-1; 8 bases fit TRBD1. The V gene end was trimmed by 2 bases and the J gene end by 11 bases; junction bases not matched to a gene: 7. The V gene's germline CDR1 is MDHEN and CDR2 SYDVKM. The CDR3 runs 13 residues. CDR3 nucleotide sequence: TGTGCCAGCAGTTTACTGGACAGGGTTTTGGCTTTCTTT. Translation gives CASSLLDRVLAFF.

V gene TRBV7-6 combines with J gene TRBJ1-2, with D possibly matching TRBD1 (5 bases). Germline lookup yields CDR1 SGHVS and CDR2 FNYEAQ. Trimming took 1 base from V and 4 from J, leaving 13 bases between them. The CDR3 is 15 amino acids. CDR3 sequence reads: CASSLDGGEGYGYTF. CDR3 coding DNA: TGTGCCAGCAGCTTAGATGGGGGAGAGGGCTATGGCTACACCTTC.

The rearrangement links TRBV28 to TRBJ1-4, with D unclear. The CDR3 length is 13 residues. The germline V gene has CDR1 MDHEN and CDR2 SYDVKM. V dropped 5 bases and J dropped 0 bases, with 4 bases sitting between them. Here the CDR3 DNA reads TGTGCCAGCAGTGAAGCAACTAATGAAAAACTGTTTTTT. Translation gives CASSEATNEKLFF.

This sequence joins TRBV5-1 and TRBJ2-7; TRBD2 might be the D (6 bases). V was shortened by 2 bases and J by 3 bases, with 15 bases between the two germline ends. CDR1 and CDR2 (germline): SGHRS, YFSETQ. The length of the CDR3 is 15 residues. CDR3 DNA sequence: TGCGCCAGCAGCTTTGGGGGGTCCAGCGGCTACGAGCAGTACTTC. This codes for CASSFGGSSGYEQYF.

This chain connects TRBV10-3 to TRBJ1-1; D is uncertain. The V gene lost 0 bases and the J gene lost 0 bases, with 8 bases spanning the gap. CDR3 length: 15 amino acids. Per germline, CDR1 ENHRY and CDR2 SYGVKD. The CDR3 coding sequence is TGTGCCATCAGTGAGTCCCAGGACCTGAACACTGAAGCTTTCTTT. Amino acid sequence: CAISESQDLNTEAFF.